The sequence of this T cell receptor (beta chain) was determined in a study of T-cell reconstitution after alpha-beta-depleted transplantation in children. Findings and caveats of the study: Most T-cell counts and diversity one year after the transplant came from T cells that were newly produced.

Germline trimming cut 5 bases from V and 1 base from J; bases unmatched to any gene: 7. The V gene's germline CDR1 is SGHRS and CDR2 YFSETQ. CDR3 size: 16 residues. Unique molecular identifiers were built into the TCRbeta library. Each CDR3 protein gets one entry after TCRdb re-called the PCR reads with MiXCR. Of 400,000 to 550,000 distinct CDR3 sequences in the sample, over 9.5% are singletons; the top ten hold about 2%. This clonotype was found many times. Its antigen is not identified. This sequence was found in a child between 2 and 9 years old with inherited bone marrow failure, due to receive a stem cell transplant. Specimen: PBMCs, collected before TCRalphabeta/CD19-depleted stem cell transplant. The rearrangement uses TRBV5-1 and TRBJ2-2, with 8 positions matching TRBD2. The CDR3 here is CASRAAGGGNTGELFF. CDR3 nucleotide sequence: TGCGCCAGCAGAGCGGCGGGAGGAGGGAACACCGGGGAGCTGTTTTTT.